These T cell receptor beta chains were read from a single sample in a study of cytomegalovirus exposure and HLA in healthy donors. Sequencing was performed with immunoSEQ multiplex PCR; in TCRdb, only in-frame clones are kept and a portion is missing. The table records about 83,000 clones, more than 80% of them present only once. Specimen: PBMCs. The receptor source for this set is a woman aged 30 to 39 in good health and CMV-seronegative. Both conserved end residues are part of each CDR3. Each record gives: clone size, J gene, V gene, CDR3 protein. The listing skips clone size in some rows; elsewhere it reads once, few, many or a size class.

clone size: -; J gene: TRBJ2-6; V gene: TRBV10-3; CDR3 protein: CATGGAGNVLTF
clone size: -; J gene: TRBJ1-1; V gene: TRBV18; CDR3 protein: CASSPVVGNGAEAFF
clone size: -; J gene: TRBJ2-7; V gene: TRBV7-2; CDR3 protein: CASSSSSQVHEQYF
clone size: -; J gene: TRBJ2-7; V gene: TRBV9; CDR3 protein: CASSVGQGDYEQYF
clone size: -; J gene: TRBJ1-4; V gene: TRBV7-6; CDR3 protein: CASSPRGLTNEKLFF
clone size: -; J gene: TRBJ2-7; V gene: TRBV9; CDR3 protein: CASSPQAGANYEQYF
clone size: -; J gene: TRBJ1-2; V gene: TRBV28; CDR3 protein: CASSGQGYGYTF
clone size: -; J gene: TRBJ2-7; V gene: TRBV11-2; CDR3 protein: CASSLVSVSYEQYF
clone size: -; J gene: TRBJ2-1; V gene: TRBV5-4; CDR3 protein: CASSPGGGSGDNEQFF
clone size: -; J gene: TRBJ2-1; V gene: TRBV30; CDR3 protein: CAWSGTSGHYNEQFF
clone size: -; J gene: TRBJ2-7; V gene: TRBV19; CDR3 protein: CASSTGPLSRRSSYEQYF
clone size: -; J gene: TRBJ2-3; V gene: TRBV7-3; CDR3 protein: CASKDRASTDTQYF
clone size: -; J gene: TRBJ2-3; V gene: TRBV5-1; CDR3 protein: CASSTTDSTDTQYF
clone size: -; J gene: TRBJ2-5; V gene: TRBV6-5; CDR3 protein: CASSYDTGRETQYF
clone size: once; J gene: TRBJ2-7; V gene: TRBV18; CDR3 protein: CASSPSQTYEQYF
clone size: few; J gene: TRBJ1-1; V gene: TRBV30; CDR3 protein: CAWIELGTGHLNTEAFF
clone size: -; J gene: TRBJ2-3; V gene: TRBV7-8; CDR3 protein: CASSTGLAGVRTQYF
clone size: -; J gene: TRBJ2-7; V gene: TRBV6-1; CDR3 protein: CASSEGLYLSEQYF
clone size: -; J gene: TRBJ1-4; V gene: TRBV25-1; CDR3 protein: CASSDPLLGGEKLFF
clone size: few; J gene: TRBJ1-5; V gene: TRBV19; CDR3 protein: CATRRSRFFGNQPQHF
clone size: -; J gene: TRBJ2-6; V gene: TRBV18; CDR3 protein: CASSPRDRVRSGANVLTF
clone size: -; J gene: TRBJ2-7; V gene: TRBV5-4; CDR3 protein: CATGTSSHYEQYF
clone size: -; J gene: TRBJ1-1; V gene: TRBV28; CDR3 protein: CASIQGTNTEAFF
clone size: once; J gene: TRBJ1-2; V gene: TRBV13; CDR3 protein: CASRRRGIFNYGYTF
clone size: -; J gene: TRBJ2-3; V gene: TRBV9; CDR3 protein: CASSGTYRGDTQYF
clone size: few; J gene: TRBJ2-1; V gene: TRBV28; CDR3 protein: CASSYRDRPYNEQFF
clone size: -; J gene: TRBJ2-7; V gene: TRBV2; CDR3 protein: CASRIFKQGYEQYF
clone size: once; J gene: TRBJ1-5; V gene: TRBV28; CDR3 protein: CASSLFRQGASNQPQHF
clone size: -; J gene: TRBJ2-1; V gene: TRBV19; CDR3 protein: CASSIAPSLAGVLNEQFF
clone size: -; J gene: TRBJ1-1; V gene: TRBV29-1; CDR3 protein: CSVEAAEAFF
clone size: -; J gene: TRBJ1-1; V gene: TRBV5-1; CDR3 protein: CASSLGQGGTEAFF
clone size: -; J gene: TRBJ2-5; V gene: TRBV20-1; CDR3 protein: CSAEVQETQYF
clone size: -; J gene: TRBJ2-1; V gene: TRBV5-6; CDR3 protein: CASSPGTGYNEQFF
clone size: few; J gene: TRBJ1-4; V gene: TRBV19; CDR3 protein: CASSSRTGGFELIREKLFF
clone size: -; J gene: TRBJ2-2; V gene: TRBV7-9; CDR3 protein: CASSPAKFGQGNTGELFF
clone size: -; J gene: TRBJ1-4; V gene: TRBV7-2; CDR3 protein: CASSLGRGNEKLFF
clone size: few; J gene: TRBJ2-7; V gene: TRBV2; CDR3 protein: CASSEALGTYEQYF
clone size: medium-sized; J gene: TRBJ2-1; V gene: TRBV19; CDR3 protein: CASGTSGGYNEQFF
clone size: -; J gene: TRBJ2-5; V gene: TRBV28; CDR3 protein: CASRGTDQETQYF
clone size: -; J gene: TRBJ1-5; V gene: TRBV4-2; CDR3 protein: CASSQDGAGRNQPQHF
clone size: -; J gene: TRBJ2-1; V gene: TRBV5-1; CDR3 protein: CASSLGRVPYNEQFF
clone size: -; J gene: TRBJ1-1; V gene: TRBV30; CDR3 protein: CAWSGDRVEAFF
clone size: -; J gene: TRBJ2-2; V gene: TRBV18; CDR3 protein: CASSRAALNTGELFF
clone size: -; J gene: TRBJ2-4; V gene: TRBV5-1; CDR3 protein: CASSSLAGAAKNIQYF
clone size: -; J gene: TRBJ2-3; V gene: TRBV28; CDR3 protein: CASSPAVDTQYF
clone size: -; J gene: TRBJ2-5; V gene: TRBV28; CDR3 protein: CASSARDTKETQYF